The rows below give T cell receptor beta chains drawn from one sample of a study of blood T cell repertoires in COVID-19. TCRdb's table, derived via immunoSEQ multiplex PCR, lists solely in-frame clones and lacks some. This table holds about 83,000 clones, 65% to 80% found once. Sequenced material: peripheral blood. These receptors were collected from a woman older than 75 with active or convalescent COVID-19. CDR3s include the opening cysteine and the closing phenylalanine or tryptophan. D genes are given only for firm matches. A row's size may be missing; if present it is once, few, many or a size class.

j_call	d_call	clone_size	v_call	cdr3_length	cdr3_nt	cdr3_aa
TRBJ1-6	-	once	TRBV5-6	16	TGTGCCAGCAGCTGGGGAGGGCCGGACCCTAATTCACCCCTCCACTTT	CASSWGGPDPNSPLHF
TRBJ2-5	TRBD1	-	TRBV7-9	14	TGTGCCAGCAGCAGGGGGCAGGGCCAAGAGACCCAGTACTTC	CASSRGQGQETQYF
TRBJ1-6	TRBD1	-	TRBV9	15	TGTGCCAGCAGCGAGGGGACAGGGTCCAATTCACCCCTCCACTTT	CASSEGTGSNSPLHF
TRBJ1-1	TRBD1	-	TRBV9	13	TGTGCCAGCAGCGTAACAGGGGCCACTGAAGCTTTCTTT	CASSVTGATEAFF
TRBJ2-7	TRBD1	-	TRBV15	12	TGTGCCACCAGCACTCGGACAGGGGGGCAGTACTTC	CATSTRTGGQYF
TRBJ1-1	-	-	TRBV5-1	13	TGCGCCAGCAGCCGGGCGGGGAACACTGAAGCTTTCTTT	CASSRAGNTEAFF
TRBJ2-2	TRBD2	once	TRBV6-2/TRBV6-3	14	TGTGCCAGCAGCCGGGGGGGCCTGACCGGGGAGCTGTTTTTT	CASSRGGLTGELFF
TRBJ2-7	-	-	TRBV3-1/TRBV3-2	13	TGTGCCACCCGACAGGGACTCTCCTACGAGCAGTACTTC	CATRQGLSYEQYF
TRBJ2-2	TRBD1	few	TRBV7-2	18	TGTGCCAGCAGCAAGAGGACAGGGGGCCTATCGGACACCGGGGAGCTGTTTTTT	CASSKRTGGLSDTGELFF
TRBJ1-3	TRBD1	-	TRBV5-4	15	TGTGCCAGCAGCCGGGACAGGGCCTCTGGAAACACCATATATTTT	CASSRDRASGNTIYF
TRBJ2-5	-	-	TRBV15	12	TGTGCCACCAGCGGGGCGTGGGAGACCCAGTACTTC	CATSGAWETQYF
TRBJ1-6	TRBD1	once	TRBV19	17	TGTGCCAGTAGTATAGCAATGCCCGGGACAGGGGCATCACCCCTCCACTTT	CASSIAMPGTGASPLHF
TRBJ1-1	-	-	TRBV19	14	TGTGCCAGTAGTATAAATTCAGTGAACACTGAAGCTTTCTTT	CASSINSVNTEAFF
TRBJ2-7	-	-	TRBV4-1	15	TGCGCCAGCAGCCAGATACAGGTTGGGCCCTACGAGCAGTACTTC	CASSQIQVGPYEQYF
TRBJ1-2	TRBD1	once	TRBV7-9	13	TGTGCCAGCAGCCGAGATACAGGGGATGGCTACACCTTC	CASSRDTGDGYTF
TRBJ2-2	-	-	TRBV7-2	15	TGTGCCAGCAGCTTCGGCAGGACGAACACCGGGGAGCTGTTTTTT	CASSFGRTNTGELFF
TRBJ2-7	-	-	TRBV5-6	15	TGTGCCAGCAGCTTATTAGGGGTCAGCTCCTACGAGCAGTACTTC	CASSLLGVSSYEQYF
TRBJ2-7	-	-	TRBV7-8	15	TGTGCCAGCACCCAGGTGGGGCCCACGATGAACGAGCAGTACTTC	CASTQVGPTMNEQYF
TRBJ2-2	-	-	TRBV28	13	TGTGCCAGCAGTTTATTAGGGGCCGGGGAGCTGTTTTTT	CASSLLGAGELFF
TRBJ2-3	TRBD2	-	TRBV6-5	16	TGTGCCAGCAGTTACCTCGCGGGGGAAAGTCCAGATACGCAGTATTTT	CASSYLAGESPDTQYF
TRBJ2-5	TRBD1	-	TRBV7-2	15	TGTGCCAGCAGCCTTTCCGGGACAGATTATGAGACCCAGTACTTC	CASSLSGTDYETQYF